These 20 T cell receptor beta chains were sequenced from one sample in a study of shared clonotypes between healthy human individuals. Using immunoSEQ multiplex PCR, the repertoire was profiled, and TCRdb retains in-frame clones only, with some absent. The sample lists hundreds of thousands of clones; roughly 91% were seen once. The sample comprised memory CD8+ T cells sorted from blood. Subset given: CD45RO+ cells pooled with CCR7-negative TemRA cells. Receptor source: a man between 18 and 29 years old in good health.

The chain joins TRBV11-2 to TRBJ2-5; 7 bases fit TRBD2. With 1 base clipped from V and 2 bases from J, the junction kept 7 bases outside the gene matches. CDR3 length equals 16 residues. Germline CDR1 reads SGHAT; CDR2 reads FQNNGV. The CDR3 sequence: CASSLAPGGYQETQYF. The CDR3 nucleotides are TGTGCCAGCAGCTTAGCGCCGGGAGGATATCAAGAGACCCAGTACTTC.

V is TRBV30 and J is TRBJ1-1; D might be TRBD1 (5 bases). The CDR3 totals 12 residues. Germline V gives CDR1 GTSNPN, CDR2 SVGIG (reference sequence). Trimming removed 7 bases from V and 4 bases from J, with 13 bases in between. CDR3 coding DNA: TGTGCCTCCAGAGGGGAAGGCACTGAAGCTTTCTTT. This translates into CASRGEGTEAFF.

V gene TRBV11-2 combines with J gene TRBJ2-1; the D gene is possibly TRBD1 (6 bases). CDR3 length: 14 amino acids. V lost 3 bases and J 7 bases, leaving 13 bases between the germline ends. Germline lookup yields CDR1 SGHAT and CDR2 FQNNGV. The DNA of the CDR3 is TGTGCCAGCAGCTTCGTGGGGGCTGCGAATGAGCAGTTCTTC. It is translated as CASSFVGAANEQFF.

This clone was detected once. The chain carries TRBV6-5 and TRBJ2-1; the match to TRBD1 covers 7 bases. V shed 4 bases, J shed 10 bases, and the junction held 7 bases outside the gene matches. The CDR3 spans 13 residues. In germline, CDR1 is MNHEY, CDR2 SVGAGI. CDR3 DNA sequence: TGTGCCAGCAGTTCCACCTCAGGGGGAGAGCAGTTCTTC. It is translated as CASSSTSGGEQFF.

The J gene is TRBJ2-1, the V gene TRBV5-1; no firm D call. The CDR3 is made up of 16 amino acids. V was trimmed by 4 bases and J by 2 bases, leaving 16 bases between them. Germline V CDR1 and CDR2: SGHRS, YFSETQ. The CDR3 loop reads CASSPLIGPAYNEQFF. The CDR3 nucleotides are TGCGCCAGCAGCCCCCTAATCGGGCCCGCCTACAATGAGCAGTTCTTC.

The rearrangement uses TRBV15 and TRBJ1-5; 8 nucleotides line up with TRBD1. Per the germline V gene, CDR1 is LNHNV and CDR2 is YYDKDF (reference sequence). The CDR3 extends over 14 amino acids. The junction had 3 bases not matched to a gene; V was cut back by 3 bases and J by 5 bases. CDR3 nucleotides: TGTGCCACCAGCAGTGACAGGGGACATCAGCCCCAGCATTTT. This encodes CATSSDRGHQPQHF.

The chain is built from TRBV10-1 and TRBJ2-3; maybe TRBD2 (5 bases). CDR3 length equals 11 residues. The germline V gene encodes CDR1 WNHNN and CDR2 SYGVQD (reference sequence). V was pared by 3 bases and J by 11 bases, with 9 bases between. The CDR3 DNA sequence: TGCGCCAGCAGTGACGGGGATCTGCAGTATTTT. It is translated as CASSDGDLQYF.

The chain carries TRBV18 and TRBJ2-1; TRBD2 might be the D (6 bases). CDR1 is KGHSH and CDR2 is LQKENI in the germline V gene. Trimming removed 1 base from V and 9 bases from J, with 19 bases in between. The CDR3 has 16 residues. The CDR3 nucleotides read TGTGCCAGCTCACCACAACCGGGACTCACCCTCAGTGAGCAGTTCTTC. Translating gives CASSPQPGLTLSEQFF.

As DNA, the CDR3 is TGTGCCAGCAGCCACCGGGACTGGGGGAATAATGAGCAGTTCTTC. As protein: CASSHRDWGNNEQFF. The chain is built from TRBV6-1 and TRBJ2-1; possibly TRBD2 for D (6 bases). This CDR3 has 15 amino acids. Between the trimmed V and J ends, which lost 6 bases and 7 bases, there was a span of 19 bases. CDR1 and CDR2 (germline): MNHNS, SASEGT.

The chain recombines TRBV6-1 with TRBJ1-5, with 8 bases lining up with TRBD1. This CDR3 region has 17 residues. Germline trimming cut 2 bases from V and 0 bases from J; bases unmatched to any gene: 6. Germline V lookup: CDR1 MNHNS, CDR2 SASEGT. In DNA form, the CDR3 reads TGTGCCAGCAGTGAATTTACGGGACAGGCTAGCAATCAGCCCCAGCATTTT. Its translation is CASSEFTGQASNQPQHF.

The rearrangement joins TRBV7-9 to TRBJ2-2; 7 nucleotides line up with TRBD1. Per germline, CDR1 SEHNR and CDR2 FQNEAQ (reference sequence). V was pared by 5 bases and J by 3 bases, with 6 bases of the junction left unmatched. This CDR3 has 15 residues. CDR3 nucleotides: TGTGCCAGCAGCCTCCGGGACAGTCACACCGGGGAGCTGTTTTTT. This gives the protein CASSLRDSHTGELFF.

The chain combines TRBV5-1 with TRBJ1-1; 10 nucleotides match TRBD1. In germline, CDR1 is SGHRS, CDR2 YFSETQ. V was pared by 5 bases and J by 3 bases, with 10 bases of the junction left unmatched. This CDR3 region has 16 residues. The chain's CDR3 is CASRVTGGAVDTEAFF. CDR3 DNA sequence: TGCGCCAGCAGGGTGACAGGGGGCGCGGTCGACACTGAAGCTTTCTTT.

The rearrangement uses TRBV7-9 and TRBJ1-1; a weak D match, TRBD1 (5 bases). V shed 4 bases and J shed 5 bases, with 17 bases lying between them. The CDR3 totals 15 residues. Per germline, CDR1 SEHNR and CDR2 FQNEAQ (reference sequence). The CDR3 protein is CASSYPKGVRTEAFF. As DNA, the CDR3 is TGTGCCAGCAGCTACCCCAAAGGGGTCAGAACTGAAGCTTTCTTT.

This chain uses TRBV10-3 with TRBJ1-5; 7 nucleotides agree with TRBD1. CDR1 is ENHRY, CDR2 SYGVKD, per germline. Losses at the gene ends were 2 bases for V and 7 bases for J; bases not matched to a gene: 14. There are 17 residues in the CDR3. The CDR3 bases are TGTGCCATCAGTGAGCCATCAGACAGGGCCCTCGGGCAGCCCCAGCATTTT. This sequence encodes CAISEPSDRALGQPQHF.

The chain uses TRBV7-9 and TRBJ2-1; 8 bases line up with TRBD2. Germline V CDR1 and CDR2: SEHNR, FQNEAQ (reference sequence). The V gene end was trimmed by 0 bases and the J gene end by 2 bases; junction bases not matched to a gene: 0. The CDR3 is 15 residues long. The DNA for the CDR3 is TGTGCCAGCAGCTTAGCTAGCGGGGCCTACAATGAGCAGTTCTTC. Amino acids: CASSLASGAYNEQFF.

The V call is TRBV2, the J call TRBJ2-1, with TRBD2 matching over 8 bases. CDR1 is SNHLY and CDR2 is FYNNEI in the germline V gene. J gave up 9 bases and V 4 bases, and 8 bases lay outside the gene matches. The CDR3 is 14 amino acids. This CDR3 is CASSGFSGAGEQFF. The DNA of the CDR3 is TGTGCCAGCAGTGGCTTTAGCGGGGCTGGTGAGCAGTTCTTC.

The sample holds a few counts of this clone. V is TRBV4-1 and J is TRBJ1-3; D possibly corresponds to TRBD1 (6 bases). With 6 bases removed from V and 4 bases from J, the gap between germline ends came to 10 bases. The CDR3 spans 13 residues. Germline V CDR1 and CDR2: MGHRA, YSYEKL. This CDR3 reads CASSPDRGNTIYF. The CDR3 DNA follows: TGCGCCAGCAGTCCAGACAGGGGAAACACCATATATTTT.

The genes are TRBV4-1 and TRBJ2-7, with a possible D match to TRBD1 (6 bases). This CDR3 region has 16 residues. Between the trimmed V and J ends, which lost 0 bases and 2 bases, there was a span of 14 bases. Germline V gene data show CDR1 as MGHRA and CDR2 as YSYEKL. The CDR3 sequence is CASSQETGYYAYEQYF. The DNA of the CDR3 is TGCGCCAGCAGCCAAGAAACAGGGTATTATGCCTACGAGCAGTACTTC.

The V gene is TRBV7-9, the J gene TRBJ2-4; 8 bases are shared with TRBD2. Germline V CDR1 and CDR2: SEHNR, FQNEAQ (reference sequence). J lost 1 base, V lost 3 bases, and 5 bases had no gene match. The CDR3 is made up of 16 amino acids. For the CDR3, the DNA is TGTGCCAGCAGCTTCTCGGGAGGGGTGGCCAAAAACATTCAGTACTTC. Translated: CASSFSGGVAKNIQYF. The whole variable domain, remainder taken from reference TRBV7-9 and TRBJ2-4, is DTGVSQNPRHKITKRGQNVTFRCDPISEHNRLYWYRQTLGQGPEFLTYFQNEAQLEKSRLLSDRFSAERPKGSFSTLEIQRTEQGDSAMYLCASSFSGGVAKNIQYFGAGTRLSVL.

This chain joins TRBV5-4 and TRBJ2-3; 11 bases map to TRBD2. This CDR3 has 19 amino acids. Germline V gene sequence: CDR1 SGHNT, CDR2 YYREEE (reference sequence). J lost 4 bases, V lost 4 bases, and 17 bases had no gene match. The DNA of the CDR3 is TGTGCCAGCAGCGGGGGTCTAGCGGGAGGCCTGGTGCTCGCAGATACGCAGTATTTT. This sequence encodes CASSGGLAGGLVLADTQYF.